This TCR beta chain derives from a study of cytomegalovirus exposure and HLA in healthy donors. In regard to this clone: Its antigen is not identified.

Study results and limitations: With later analysis, a missense DCLRE1C variant became linked to TCR beta V- and J-gene trimming. An observed cluster of highly shared sequence variants was recorded as a likely sequencing artifact. The records held CMV serostatus as the only immune exposure information.

In the PCR, 60 Vbeta and 13 Jbeta primers were used. The method was immunoSEQ multiplex PCR; TCRdb's version includes in-frame clones alone and lacks a portion of them. The sample yields 110,000 or so clones, roughly 71% seen once. This TCR came from a woman aged 70 to 79 in good health and CMV-seropositive. The sample was PBMCs.

The CDR3 DNA reads as TGTGCCAGCGGGCGGGGCTATGAGACCCAGTACTTC. Its translation is CASGRGYETQYF. The rearrangement uses TRBV5-8 and TRBJ2-5; TRBD2 is a possible D gene (6 bases). CDR3 size: 12 residues. Trimming stripped 7 bases from V and 5 bases from J, with 12 bases between. Germline V gives CDR1 SGHTS, CDR2 YDEGEE.